A selection of T cell receptor beta chains follows, all from one sample in a study of shared clonotypes between healthy human individuals. The assay was immunoSEQ multiplex PCR, and TCRdb's table has in-frame clones only and misses some. The sample gives a few million clones, 85% to 95% of which show up once; approximately 0.41% is in the top ten. The sequencing sample was made of naive CD4+ T cells from PBMCs. The receptors here all came from a man between 18 and 29 years old in good health. Some clones in this sample may be carry-over from other donors' samples. The CDR3 runs from the conserved cysteine through the conserved F or W. A D gene is named only where the DNA matches it firmly. The size field is filled for only some rows; it gives once, few, many or a size class.

NA NA TRBJ2-3 TRBV9 CASSVASAGGTDTQYF TGTGCCAGCAGCGTAGCCTCCGCCGGGGGCACAGATACGCAGTATTTT
TRBD2 NA TRBJ2-3 TRBV11-3 CASSLGLAGGPDTQYF TGTGCCAGCAGCTTAGGGCTAGCGGGAGGACCAGATACGCAGTATTTT
NA once TRBJ2-5 TRBV30 CAWSVRRHPQETQYF TGTGCCTGGAGTGTACGAAGACACCCCCAAGAGACCCAGTACTTC
NA NA TRBJ2-1 TRBV7-7 CASSPAGRTSYNEQFF TGTGCCAGCAGCCCTGCTGGGCGCACCTCCTACAATGAGCAGTTCTTC
NA NA TRBJ2-5 TRBV6-5 CASSYSVSTETQYF TGTGCCAGCAGTTATTCGGTCAGCACGGAGACCCAGTACTTC
NA NA TRBJ2-7 TRBV19 CASSGGGRRDGGYEQYF TGTGCCAGTAGTGGCGGAGGACGTCGGGATGGTGGCTACGAGCAGTACTTC
NA NA TRBJ1-4 TRBV5-1 CASRRLGSVTEKLFF TGCGCCAGCAGGCGACTAGGGAGCGTAACGGAAAAACTGTTTTTT
NA NA TRBJ2-3 TRBV18 CASSPLRSGRAGTDTQYF TGTGCCAGCTCACCACTTCGCTCCGGGAGAGCAGGCACAGATACGCAGTATTTT
TRBD1 NA TRBJ2-1 TRBV19 CASSNRGKSSYNEQFF TGTGCCAGTAGCAACAGGGGGAAGAGCTCCTACAATGAGCAGTTCTTC
NA NA TRBJ2-7 TRBV4-1 CASSQDRDTLYEQYF TGCGCCAGCAGCCAAGATCGGGACACTTTATACGAGCAGTACTTC
NA NA TRBJ2-1 TRBV5-1 CASSSWTANEQFF TGCGCCAGCAGCTCATGGACTGCGAATGAGCAGTTCTTC
TRBD1 once TRBJ1-5 TRBV19 CASSAETGGYPDQPQHF TGTGCCAGTAGTGCAGAGACAGGGGGCTACCCCGATCAGCCCCAGCATTTT
TRBD1 NA TRBJ1-3 TRBV19 CASMDRPSSGNTIYF TGTGCCAGTATGGACAGGCCTAGCTCTGGAAACACCATATATTTT
TRBD1 NA TRBJ1-1 TRBV4-2 CASSQGGQGAWNTEAFF TGTGCCAGCAGCCAAGGGGGACAGGGGGCCTGGAACACTGAAGCTTTCTTT
NA once TRBJ1-5 TRBV19 CASSIWTDNQPQHF TGTGCCAGTAGTATTTGGACAGACAATCAGCCCCAGCATTTT
NA NA TRBJ1-5 TRBV14 CASSSGPGLPQHF TGTGCCAGCAGCTCGGGACCGGGGTTGCCCCAGCATTTT
NA NA TRBJ2-2 TRBV5-4 CASTWVELFF TGTGCCAGCACCTGGGTGGAGCTGTTTTTT
NA once TRBJ2-7 TRBV2 CASKRDGYEQYF TGTGCCAGCAAGAGGGACGGCTACGAGCAGTACTTC
NA NA TRBJ1-4 TRBV9 CASSVTGSENEKLFF TGTGCCAGCAGCGTTACAGGGTCGGAAAATGAAAAACTGTTTTTT
NA once TRBJ1-1 TRBV28 CASTTGQMNTEAFF TGTGCCAGCACTACGGGACAAATGAACACTGAAGCTTTCTTT
TRBD2 NA TRBJ2-1 TRBV9 CASSVYPGLASYNEQFF TGTGCCAGCAGCGTGTACCCGGGACTAGCTTCTTACAATGAGCAGTTCTTC
NA NA TRBJ1-2 TRBV28 CASESGVTYGYTF TGTGCCAGCGAGTCGGGGGTTACCTATGGCTACACCTTC
NA NA TRBJ1-2 TRBV28 CASSLEVPGLNGYTF TGTGCCAGCAGTTTAGAGGTTCCAGGGTTAAATGGCTACACCTTC
TRBD1 NA TRBJ2-7 TRBV19 CASSTTGGIYEQYF TGTGCCAGTAGTACGACAGGGGGTATCTACGAGCAGTACTTC
NA NA TRBJ1-1 TRBV5-1 CASSLFLPGGSEAFF TGCGCCAGCAGCTTGTTTCTCCCGGGGGGCTCTGAAGCTTTCTTT
TRBD2 NA TRBJ2-3 TRBV30 CAWSQLAGADTQYF TGTGCCTGGAGTCAACTAGCGGGAGCAGATACGCAGTATTTT
NA NA TRBJ2-7 TRBV15 CATSRASWGNYYEQYF TGTGCCACCAGCAGAGCCTCCTGGGGGAACTACTACGAGCAGTACTTC
NA NA TRBJ1-1 TRBV15 CATSPAWGNTEAFF TGTGCCACCAGCCCCGCGTGGGGGAACACTGAAGCTTTCTTT
TRBD1 NA TRBJ1-5 TRBV19 CASSKQGRNQPQHF TGTGCCAGTAGTAAACAGGGGCGGAATCAGCCCCAGCATTTT
NA NA TRBJ2-5 TRBV6-5 CASSYSSGPQYF TGTGCCAGCAGTTACTCCAGCGGCCCCCAGTACTTC
NA NA TRBJ1-3 TRBV9 CASSERVENTIYF TGTGCCAGCAGCGAGAGAGTTGAGAACACCATATATTTT
NA NA TRBJ2-1 TRBV14 CASSLDLGMGGHNEQFF TGTGCCAGCAGCCTGGACCTTGGGATGGGGGGACACAATGAGCAGTTCTTC
NA NA TRBJ2-4 TRBV27 CASSLSGREDIQYF TGTGCCAGCAGTTTATCTGGCAGGGAGGACATTCAGTACTTC
NA NA TRBJ1-1 TRBV4-3 CASSQKGTVKNTEAFF TGCGCCAGCAGCCAGAAAGGGACGGTAAAGAACACTGAAGCTTTCTTT
NA NA TRBJ2-7 TRBV5-1 CASSLGTPTYEQYF TGCGCCAGCAGCTTGGGGACCCCTACCTACGAGCAGTACTTC
NA NA TRBJ2-7 TRBV9 CASSVLGETTYEQYF TGTGCCAGCAGCGTATTAGGGGAGACAACCTACGAGCAGTACTTC
TRBD1 NA TRBJ2-7 TRBV29-1 CSVEGLGQGYYEQYF TGCAGCGTTGAGGGTTTGGGACAGGGGTACTACGAGCAGTACTTC
NA NA TRBJ1-5 TRBV28 CASSPRQFSSNQPQHF TGTGCCAGCAGTCCTCGACAGTTTTCTAGCAATCAGCCCCAGCATTTT
NA NA TRBJ1-3 TRBV7-8 CASSLGSGAPGNTIYF TGTGCCAGCAGCTTAGGATCAGGGGCCCCTGGAAACACCATATATTTT
TRBD2 NA TRBJ2-7 TRBV9 CASSSGGLAELYEQYF TGTGCCAGCAGCTCGGGGGGACTAGCGGAACTCTACGAGCAGTACTTC
TRBD1 NA TRBJ2-7 TRBV28 CASRTTGGLTYEQYF TGTGCCAGCAGAACCACAGGGGGCTTAACCTACGAGCAGTACTTC
TRBD1 few TRBJ1-5 TRBV2 CASSYQGALNQPQHF TGTGCCAGCAGTTACCAGGGGGCCCTCAATCAGCCCCAGCATTTT
TRBD1 NA TRBJ1-5 TRBV28 CASSPGQGVLQPQHF TGTGCCAGCAGCCCCGGACAGGGGGTACTTCAGCCCCAGCATTTT
TRBD1 NA TRBJ2-7 TRBV9 CASSPGQGPIYEQYF TGTGCCAGCAGCCCGGGACAGGGGCCCATCTACGAGCAGTACTTC
NA NA TRBJ2-1 TRBV9 CASSVDPNPTHNEQFF TGTGCCAGCAGCGTAGACCCAAATCCGACCCACAATGAGCAGTTCTTC
TRBD2 NA TRBJ2-7 TRBV9 CASSSSGTYEQYF TGTGCCAGCAGTTCTAGCGGGACCTACGAGCAGTACTTC